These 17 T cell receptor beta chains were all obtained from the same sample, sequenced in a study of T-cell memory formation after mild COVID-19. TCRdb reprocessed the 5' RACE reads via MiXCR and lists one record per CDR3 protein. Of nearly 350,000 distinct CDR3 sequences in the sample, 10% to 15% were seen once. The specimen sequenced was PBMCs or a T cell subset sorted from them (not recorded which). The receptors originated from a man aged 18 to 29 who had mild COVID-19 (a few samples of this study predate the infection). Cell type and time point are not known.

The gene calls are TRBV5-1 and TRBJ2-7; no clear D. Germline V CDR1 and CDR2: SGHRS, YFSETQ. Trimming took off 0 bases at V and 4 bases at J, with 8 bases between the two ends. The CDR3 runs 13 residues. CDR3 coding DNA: TGCGCCAGCAGCTTGGCCAGTAGGTACGAGCAGTACTTC. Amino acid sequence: CASSLASRYEQYF.

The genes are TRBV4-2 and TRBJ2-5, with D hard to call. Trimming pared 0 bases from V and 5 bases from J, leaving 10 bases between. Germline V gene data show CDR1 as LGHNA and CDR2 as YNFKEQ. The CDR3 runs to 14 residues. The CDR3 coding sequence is TGTGCCAGCAGCCAAGATCCAAGAACGGAGACCCAGTACTTC. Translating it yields CASSQDPRTETQYF.

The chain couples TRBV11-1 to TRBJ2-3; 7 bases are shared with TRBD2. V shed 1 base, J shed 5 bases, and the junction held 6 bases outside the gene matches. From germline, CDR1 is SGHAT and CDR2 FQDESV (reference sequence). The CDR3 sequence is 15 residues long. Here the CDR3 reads CASSLETGGIDTQYF. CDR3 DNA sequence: TGTGCCAGCAGCTTAGAGACGGGGGGAATAGATACGCAGTATTTT.

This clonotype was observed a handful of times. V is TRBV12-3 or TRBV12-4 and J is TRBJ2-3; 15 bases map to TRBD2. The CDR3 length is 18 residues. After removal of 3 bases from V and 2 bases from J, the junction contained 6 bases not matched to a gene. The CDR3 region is CASSFGLAGGTLTDTQYF. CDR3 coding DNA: TGTGCCAGCAGTTTCGGACTAGCGGGGGGGACCCTCACAGATACGCAGTATTTT.

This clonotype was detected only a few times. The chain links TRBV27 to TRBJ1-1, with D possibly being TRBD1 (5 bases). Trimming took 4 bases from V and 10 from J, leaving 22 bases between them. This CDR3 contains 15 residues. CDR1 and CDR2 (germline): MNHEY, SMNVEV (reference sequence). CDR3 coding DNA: TGTGCCAGCAGTTCAGACAGTTGGGGTCCCCGAAGAGCTTTCTTT. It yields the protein CASSSDSWGPRRAFF.

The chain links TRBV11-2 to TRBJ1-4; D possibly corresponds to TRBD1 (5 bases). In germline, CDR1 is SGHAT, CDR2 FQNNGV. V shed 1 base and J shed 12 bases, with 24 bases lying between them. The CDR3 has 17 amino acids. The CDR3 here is CASSLVGRFAGPEELFF. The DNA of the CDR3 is TGTGCCAGCAGCTTAGTCGGACGGTTCGCGGGACCCGAAGAACTGTTTTTT.

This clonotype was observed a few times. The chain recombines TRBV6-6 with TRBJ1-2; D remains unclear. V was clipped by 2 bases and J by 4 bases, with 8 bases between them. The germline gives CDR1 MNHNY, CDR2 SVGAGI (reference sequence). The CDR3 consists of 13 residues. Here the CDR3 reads CASSYEQSYGYTF. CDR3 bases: TGTGCCAGCAGTTACGAACAGTCCTATGGCTACACCTTC.

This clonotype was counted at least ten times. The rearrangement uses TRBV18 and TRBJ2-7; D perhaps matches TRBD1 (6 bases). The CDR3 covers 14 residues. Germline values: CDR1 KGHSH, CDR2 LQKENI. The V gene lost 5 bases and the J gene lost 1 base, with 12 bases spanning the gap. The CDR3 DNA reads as TGTGCCAGCTCATCGCAGGGGCAATCCTACGAGCAGTACTTC. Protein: CASSSQGQSYEQYF. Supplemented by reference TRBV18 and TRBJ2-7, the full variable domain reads NAGVMQNPRHLVRRRGQEARLRCSPMKGHSHVYWYRQLPEEGLKFMVYLQKENIIDESGMPKERFSAEFPKEGPSILRIQQVVRGDSAAYFCASSSQGQSYEQYFGPGTRLTVT.

Here the CDR3 reads CASSYAASRSYEQYV. The DNA for the CDR3 is TGTGCCAGCAGTTATGCGGCTAGCCGATCCTACGAGCAGTACGTC. The chain uses TRBV6-2 or TRBV6-3 and TRBJ2-7, with a tentative D call TRBD2 (5 bases). Germline V gene data show CDR1 as MNHEY and CDR2 as SVGEGT. This CDR3 region has 15 residues. V lost 3 bases to trimming and J lost 1 base, with 13 bases between them.

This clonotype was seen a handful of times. The CDR3 sequence: CASSLVEGRGEQYF. CDR3 coding DNA: TGTGCCAGCAGCTTAGTCGAGGGGAGGGGCGAGCAGTACTTC. The chain combines TRBV11-2 with TRBJ2-7, with 7 bases fitting TRBD2. The CDR3 spans 14 residues. V shed 1 base, J shed 6 bases, and the junction held 6 bases outside the gene matches. In germline, CDR1 is SGHAT, CDR2 FQNNGV.

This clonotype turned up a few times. CDR3 residues: CSARGGGPRNEQFF. Written as DNA, the CDR3 is TGCAGTGCTAGAGGCGGGGGGCCCCGGAATGAGCAGTTCTTC. The gene calls are TRBV20-1 and TRBJ2-1, with TRBD2 matching over 8 bases. The V and J ends lost 1 base and 7 bases, in that order; junction bases with no gene match: 6. CDR1 is DFQATT and CDR2 is SNEGSKA in the germline V gene (reference sequence). The CDR3 is 14 residues long.

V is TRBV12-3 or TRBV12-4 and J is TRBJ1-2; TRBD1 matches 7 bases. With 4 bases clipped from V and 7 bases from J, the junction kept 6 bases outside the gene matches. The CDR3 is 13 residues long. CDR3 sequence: CASSWEGAGGYTF. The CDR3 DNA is TGTGCCAGCAGTTGGGAGGGGGCCGGTGGCTACACCTTC.

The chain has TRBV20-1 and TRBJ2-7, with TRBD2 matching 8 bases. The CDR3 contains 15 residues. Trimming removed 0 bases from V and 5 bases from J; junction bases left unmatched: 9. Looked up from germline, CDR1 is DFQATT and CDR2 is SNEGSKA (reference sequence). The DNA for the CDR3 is TGCAGTGCTAGAGATAAACGGGGGGGCCGCCACGAGCAGTACTTC. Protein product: CSARDKRGGRHEQYF.

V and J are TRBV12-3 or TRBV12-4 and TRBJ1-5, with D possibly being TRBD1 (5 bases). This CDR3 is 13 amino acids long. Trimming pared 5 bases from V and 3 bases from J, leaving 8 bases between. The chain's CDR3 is CASSRQFNQPQHF. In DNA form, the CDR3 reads TGTGCCAGCAGTCGACAGTTCAATCAGCCCCAGCATTTT.

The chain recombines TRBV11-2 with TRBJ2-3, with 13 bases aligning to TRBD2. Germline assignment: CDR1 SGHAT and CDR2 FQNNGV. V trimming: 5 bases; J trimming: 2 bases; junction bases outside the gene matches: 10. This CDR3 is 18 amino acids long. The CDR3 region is CASSSGLAGASFTDTQYF. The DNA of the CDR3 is TGTGCCAGCAGCAGCGGACTAGCGGGGGCGTCCTTCACAGATACGCAGTATTTT. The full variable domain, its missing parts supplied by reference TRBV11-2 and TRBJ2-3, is EAGVAQSPRYKIIEKRQSVAFWCNPISGHATLYWYQQILGQGPKLLIQFQNNGVVDDSQLPKDRFSAERLKGVDSTLKIQPAKLEDSAVYLCASSSGLAGASFTDTQYFGPGTRLTVL.

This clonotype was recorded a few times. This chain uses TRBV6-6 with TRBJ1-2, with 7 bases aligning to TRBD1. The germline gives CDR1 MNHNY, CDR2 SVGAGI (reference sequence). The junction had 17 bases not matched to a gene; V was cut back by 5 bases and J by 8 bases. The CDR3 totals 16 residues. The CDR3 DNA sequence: TGTGCCAGCAGTAGACCTGCCCGAACCGGGACAGAAGGCTACACCTTC. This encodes CASSRPARTGTEGYTF.

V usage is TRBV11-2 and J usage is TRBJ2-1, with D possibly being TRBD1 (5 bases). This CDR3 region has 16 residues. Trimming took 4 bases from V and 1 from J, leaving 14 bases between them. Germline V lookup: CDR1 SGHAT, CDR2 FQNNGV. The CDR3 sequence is CASSSGTQGSYNEQFF. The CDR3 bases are TGTGCCAGCAGCTCCGGCACCCAGGGTTCCTACAATGAGCAGTTCTTC.